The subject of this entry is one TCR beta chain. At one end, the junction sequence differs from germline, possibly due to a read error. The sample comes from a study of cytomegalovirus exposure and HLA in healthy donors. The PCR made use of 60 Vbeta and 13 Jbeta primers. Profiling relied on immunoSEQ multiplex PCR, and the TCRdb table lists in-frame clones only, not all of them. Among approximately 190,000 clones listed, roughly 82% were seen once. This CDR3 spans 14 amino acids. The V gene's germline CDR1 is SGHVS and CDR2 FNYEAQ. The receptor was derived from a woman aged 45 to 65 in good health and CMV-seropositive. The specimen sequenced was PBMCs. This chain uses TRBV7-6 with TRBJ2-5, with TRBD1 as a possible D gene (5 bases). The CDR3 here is CASSQVGAQETQYF. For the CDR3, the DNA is TGTGCTAGCAGCCAGGTTGGGGCGCAAGAGACCCAGTACTTC. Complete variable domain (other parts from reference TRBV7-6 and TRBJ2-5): GAGVSQSPRYKVTKRGQDVALRCDPISGHVSLYWYRQALGQGPEFLTYFNYEAQQDKSGLPNDRFSAERPEGSISTLTIQRTEQRDSAMYRCASSQVGAQETQYFGPGTRLLVL.